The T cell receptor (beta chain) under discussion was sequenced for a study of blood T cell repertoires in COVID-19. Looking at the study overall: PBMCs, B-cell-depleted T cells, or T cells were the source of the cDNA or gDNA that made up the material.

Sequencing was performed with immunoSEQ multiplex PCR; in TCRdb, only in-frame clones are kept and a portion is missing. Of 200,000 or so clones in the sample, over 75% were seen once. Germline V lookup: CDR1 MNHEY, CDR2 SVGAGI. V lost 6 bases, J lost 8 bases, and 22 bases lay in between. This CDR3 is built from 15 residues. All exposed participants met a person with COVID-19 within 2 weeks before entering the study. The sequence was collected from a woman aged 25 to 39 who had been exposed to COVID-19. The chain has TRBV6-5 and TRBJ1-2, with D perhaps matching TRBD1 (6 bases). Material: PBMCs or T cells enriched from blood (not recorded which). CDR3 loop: CASRVTRDTAGGYTF. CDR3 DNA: TGTGCCAGCAGGGTCACCCGGGACACTGCGGGCGGCTACACCTTC.